This is a list of T cell receptor beta chains from one sample in a study of early T cells in non-severe SARS-CoV-2 infection. TCRdb itself ran the 5' RACE reads through MiXCR, one entry per CDR3 protein. The profile shows tens of thousands of distinct CDR3 sequences, about 14% of them singletons. The sequenced material came from whole blood. The source is an adult who was a healthcare worker with PCR-confirmed SARS-CoV-2 infection or an uninfected control (not recorded which). The CDR3 runs from the conserved cysteine through the conserved F or W. The order of the fields is V gene, D gene, clone size, J gene, CDR3 DNA, CDR3 protein. A D gene is named only where the DNA matches it firmly. The listing skips clone size in some rows; elsewhere it reads once, few, many or a size class.

TRBV18	TRBD1	.	TRBJ1-2	TGTGCCAGCTCACCACCGGGGACAGCTTACTATGGCTACACCTTC	CASSPPGTAYYGYTF
TRBV11-2	.	.	TRBJ1-6	TGTGCCAGCAGCGGGCGGACAGTTAACTATAATTCACCCCTCCACTTT	CASSGRTVNYNSPLHF
TRBV28	.	.	TRBJ2-7	TGTGCCAGCACAGGGACTTTCTACGAGCAGTACTTC	CASTGTFYEQYF
TRBV2	.	.	TRBJ1-5	TGTGCCAGCCGGGCCTCGATGATTTATAGCAATCAGCCCCAGCATTTT	CASRASMIYSNQPQHF
TRBV11-2	TRBD2	.	TRBJ2-3	TGTGCCAGCACCCCGGGACTAGCGGGCACAGATACGCAGTATTTT	CASTPGLAGTDTQYF
TRBV12-3/TRBV12-4	.	.	TRBJ2-3	TGTGCCAGCAGCCTTACGACCGGGCCGACGCAGTATTTT	CASSLTTGPTQYF
TRBV20-1	.	.	TRBJ2-5	TGCAGTGCTAGCGGCCGGGACTCGAAAGAGACCCAGTACTTC	CSASGRDSKETQYF
TRBV12-3/TRBV12-4	.	.	TRBJ1-2	TGTGCCAGCAGTCCCGGGGACTATGGCTACACCTTC	CASSPGDYGYTF
TRBV7-8	.	.	TRBJ1-3	TGTGCCAGCAGCGAGTCGGGAGGCGGGGGAAACACCATATATTTT	CASSESGGGGNTIYF
TRBV7-3	TRBD1	medium-sized	TRBJ2-6	TGTGCCAGCAGCCAACGAACAGGGGGCGCAGGCCCTGGGGCCAACGTCCTGACTTTC	CASSQRTGGAGPGANVLTF
TRBV24-1	TRBD2	.	TRBJ2-3	TGTGCCACCAGTGATCCGACTAGCGGGGCTCCAGTAACGCAGTATTTT	CATSDPTSGAPVTQYF
TRBV30	.	.	TRBJ2-2	TGTGCCTGGAGTGTCGGAGGGACGGACACCGGGGAGCTGTTTTTT	CAWSVGGTDTGELFF
TRBV11-2	.	many	TRBJ2-3	TGTGCCAGCAGCTTTCATAGCGGCACAGATACGCAGTATTTT	CASSFHSGTDTQYF
TRBV11-2	.	.	TRBJ1-4	TGTGCCAGCAGCTTAGATCTTTTCCCCGAGGAACTGTTTTTT	CASSLDLFPEELFF
TRBV7-9	TRBD1	few	TRBJ2-3	TGTGCCAGCAGCACCGGACAGGGGGAAACAGATACGCAGTATTTT	CASSTGQGETDTQYF
TRBV15	.	few	TRBJ1-5	TGTGCCACCAGCAGGGCTGACATAGGTGGCAATCAGCCCCAGCATTTT	CATSRADIGGNQPQHF
TRBV28	.	.	TRBJ1-2	TGTGCCAGCAGTTTAAGGACCGGATTCTATGGCTACACCTTC	CASSLRTGFYGYTF
TRBV7-2	.	.	TRBJ2-7	TGTGCCAGCAGCTTAGCGCGGGTGGACTACGAGCAGTACTTC	CASSLARVDYEQYF
TRBV7-2	.	many	TRBJ1-2	TGTGCCAGCAGCCACGGGCAGCTGACTAACTATGGCTACACCTTC	CASSHGQLTNYGYTF
TRBV5-6	.	many	TRBJ1-1	TGTGCCAGCAGCTTGCCCTACACTGAAGCTTTCTTT	CASSLPYTEAFF
TRBV5-6	.	few	TRBJ2-5	TGTGCCAGCAGCACCTATACAGAAAACCAAGAGACCCAGTACTTC	CASSTYTENQETQYF
TRBV28	TRBD2	.	TRBJ2-5	TGTGCCAGCAGTGCCCGACTAGCCAACCAAGAGACCCAGTACTTC	CASSARLANQETQYF
TRBV24-1	.	many	TRBJ2-5	TGTGCCACCAGTGACGCGGACAGTGAGCACCAAGAGACCCAGTACTTC	CATSDADSEHQETQYF
TRBV19	.	few	TRBJ2-4	TGTGCCAGTAGTATGGAAGTAGCCAAAAACATTCAGTACTTC	CASSMEVAKNIQYF
TRBV7-6	.	.	TRBJ2-7	TGTGCCAGCAGCCCAACAGGGCTCCCCTACGAGCAGTACTTC	CASSPTGLPYEQYF
TRBV19	.	.	TRBJ2-2	TGTGCCAGTAGTCCTACAGGGTCGAACACCGGGGAGCTGTTTTTT	CASSPTGSNTGELFF
TRBV7-2	TRBD2	.	TRBJ2-2	TGTGCCAGCAGCTCTAGCGGCACCGGGGAGCTGTTTTTT	CASSSSGTGELFF
TRBV29-1	.	few	TRBJ1-2	TGCAGCGGTGGTGGGGAGCGGGGCTACACCTTC	CSGGGERGYTF
TRBV2	TRBD1	many	TRBJ1-3	TGTGCCAGCAGGAGGGACAGTCAAGGCACCATATATTTT	CASRRDSQGTIYF
TRBV12-3/TRBV12-4	.	.	TRBJ2-3	TGTGCCAGCAGGACCTTACCGGACCTCCCTCGCTTT	CASRTLPDLPRF
TRBV29-1	.	.	TRBJ1-1	TGCAGCGTTACCGACAAATCCCTGAACACTGAAGCTTTCTTT	CSVTDKSLNTEAFF
TRBV4-3	.	few	TRBJ2-1	TGCGCCAGCAGCCAAGTAATATACAATGAGCAGTTCTTC	CASSQVIYNEQFF
TRBV10-3	.	.	TRBJ1-1	TGTGCCATCAGTGAAGGCCGTACAGGCACTGAAGCTTTCTTT	CAISEGRTGTEAFF
TRBV29-1	.	many	TRBJ2-3	TGCAGCGTTGAAGAGGGCCCAGATACGCAGTATTTT	CSVEEGPDTQYF
TRBV28	.	.	TRBJ2-7	TGTGCCAGCAGTCGTTCTGCACTTTACGAGCAGTACTTC	CASSRSALYEQYF